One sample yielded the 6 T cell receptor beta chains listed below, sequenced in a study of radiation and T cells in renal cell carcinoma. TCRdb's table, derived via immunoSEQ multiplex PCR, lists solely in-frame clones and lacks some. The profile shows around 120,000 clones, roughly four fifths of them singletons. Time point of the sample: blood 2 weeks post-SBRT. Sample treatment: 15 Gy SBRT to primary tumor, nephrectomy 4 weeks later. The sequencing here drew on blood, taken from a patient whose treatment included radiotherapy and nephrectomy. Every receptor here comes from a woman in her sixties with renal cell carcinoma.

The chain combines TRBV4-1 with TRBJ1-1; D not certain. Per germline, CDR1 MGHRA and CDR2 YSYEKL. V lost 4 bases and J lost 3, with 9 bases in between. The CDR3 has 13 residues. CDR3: CASSPAGDTEAFF. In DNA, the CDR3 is TGCGCCAGCAGCCCGGCTGGGGACACTGAAGCTTTCTTT.

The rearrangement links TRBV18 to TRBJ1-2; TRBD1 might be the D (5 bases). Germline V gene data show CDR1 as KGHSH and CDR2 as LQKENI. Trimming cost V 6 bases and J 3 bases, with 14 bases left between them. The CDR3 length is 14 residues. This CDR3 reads CASSSGRGDYGYTF. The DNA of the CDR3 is TGTGCCAGCTCTTCCGGACGGGGCGACTATGGCTACACCTTC.

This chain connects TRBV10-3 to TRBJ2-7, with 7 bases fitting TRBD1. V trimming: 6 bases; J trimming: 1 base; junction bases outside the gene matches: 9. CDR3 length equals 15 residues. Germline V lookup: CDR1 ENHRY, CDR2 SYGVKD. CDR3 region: CAIRADRVESYEQYF. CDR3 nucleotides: TGTGCCATCAGGGCAGACAGGGTAGAGTCCTACGAGCAGTACTTC.

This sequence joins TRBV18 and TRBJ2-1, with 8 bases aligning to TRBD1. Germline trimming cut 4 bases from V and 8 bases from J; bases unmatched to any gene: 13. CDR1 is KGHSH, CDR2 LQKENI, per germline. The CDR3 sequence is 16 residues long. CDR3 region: CASSLLDRGSGDEQFF. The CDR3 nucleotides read TGTGCCAGCTCACTGCTTGACAGGGGAAGTGGGGATGAGCAGTTCTTC.

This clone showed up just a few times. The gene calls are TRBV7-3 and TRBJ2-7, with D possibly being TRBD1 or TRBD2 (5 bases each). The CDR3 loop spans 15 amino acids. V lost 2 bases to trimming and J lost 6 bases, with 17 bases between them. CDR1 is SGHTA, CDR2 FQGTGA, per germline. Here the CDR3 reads CASSLFGGQGLEQYF. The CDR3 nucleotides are TGTGCCAGCAGCTTATTCGGCGGGCAGGGTCTCGAGCAGTACTTC.

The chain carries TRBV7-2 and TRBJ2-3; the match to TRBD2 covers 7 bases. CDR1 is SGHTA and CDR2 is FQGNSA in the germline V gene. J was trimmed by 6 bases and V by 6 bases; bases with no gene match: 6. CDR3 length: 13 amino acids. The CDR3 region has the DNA TGTGCCAGCAGGGGACTACCGATGGATACGCAGTATTTT. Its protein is CASRGLPMDTQYF.